This TCR beta chain was retrieved from a study of T cell changes during pregnancy in multiple sclerosis. Here immunoSEQ multiplex PCR was the method, and the copy in TCRdb shows in-frame clones only, minus some. The profile shows tens of thousands of clones, approximately 89% of them singletons. The germline V gene encodes CDR1 LNHDA and CDR2 SQIVND (reference sequence). The CDR3 spans 14 residues. V was pared by 5 bases and J by 4 bases, with 14 bases between. This chain joins TRBV19 and TRBJ1-1; D might be TRBD1 (6 bases). The sequencing used CD4+ T cells from peripheral blood mononuclear cells, collected after pregnancy. The TCR comes from a female donor in good health, enrolled as a control in a pregnancy study. The CDR3 bases are TGTGCCAGTAGTTCCACAGGGCCGGGCACTGAAGCTTTCTTT. Its translation is CASSSTGPGTEAFF.